This TCR beta chain was recorded in a study of shared clonotypes between healthy human individuals. The table came from immunoSEQ multiplex PCR; TCRdb's copy has only in-frame clones and leaves some out. Here the sample spans roughly 2.4 million clones, 90% to 97% being singletons. V lost 6 bases, J lost 5 bases, and 6 bases stayed unmatched. The germline CDR1 and CDR2 sequences are MDHEN and SYDVKM. This CDR3 has 14 residues. Remarks on this clone: Antigen: not known.

All the donors were Caucasian adults who lived in Nashville, Tennessee. Findings and limits, study-wide: Incompleteness in sorted-subset sequencing, despite large depth, was shown by rarefaction.

V usage is TRBV28 and J usage is TRBJ2-5, with 10 bases matching TRBD1. This clonotype originated in a man in his late teens or twenties in good health. The sequenced material came from naive CD4+ T cells sorted from blood. Subset of the sample: CD45RA+ positively selected. The CDR3 here is CASSQTGGVETQYF. In nucleotides, the CDR3 is TGTGCCAGCAGCCAGACAGGGGGCGTCGAGACCCAGTACTTC.